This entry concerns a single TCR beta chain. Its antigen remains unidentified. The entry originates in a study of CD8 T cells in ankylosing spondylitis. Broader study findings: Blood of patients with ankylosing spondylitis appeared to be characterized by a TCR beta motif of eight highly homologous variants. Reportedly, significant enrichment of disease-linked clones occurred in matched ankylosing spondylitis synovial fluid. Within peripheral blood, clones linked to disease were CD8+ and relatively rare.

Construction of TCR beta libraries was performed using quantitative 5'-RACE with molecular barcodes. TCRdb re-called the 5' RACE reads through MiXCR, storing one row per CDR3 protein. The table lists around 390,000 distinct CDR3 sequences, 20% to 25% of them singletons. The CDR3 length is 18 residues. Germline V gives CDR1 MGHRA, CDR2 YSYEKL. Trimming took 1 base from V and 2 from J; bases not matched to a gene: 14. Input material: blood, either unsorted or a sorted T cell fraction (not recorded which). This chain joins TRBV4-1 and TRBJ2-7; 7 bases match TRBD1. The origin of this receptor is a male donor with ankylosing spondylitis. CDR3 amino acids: CASSQGPAGQGVPYEQYF. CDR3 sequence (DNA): TGCGCCAGCAGCCAAGGCCCCGCCGGGCAGGGGGTACCCTACGAGCAGTACTTC.